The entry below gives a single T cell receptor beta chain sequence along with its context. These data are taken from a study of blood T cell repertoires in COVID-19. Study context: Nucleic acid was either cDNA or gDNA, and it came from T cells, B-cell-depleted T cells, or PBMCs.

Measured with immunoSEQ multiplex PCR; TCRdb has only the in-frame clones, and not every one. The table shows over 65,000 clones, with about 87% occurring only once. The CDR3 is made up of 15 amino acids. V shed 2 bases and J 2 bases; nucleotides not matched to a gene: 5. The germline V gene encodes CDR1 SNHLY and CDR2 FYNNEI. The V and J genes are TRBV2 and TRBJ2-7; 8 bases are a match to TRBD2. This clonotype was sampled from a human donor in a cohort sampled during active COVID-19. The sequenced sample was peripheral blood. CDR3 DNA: TGTGCCAGCAGTGAACGGCGGGAGGTCACCTACGAGCAGTACTTC. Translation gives CASSERREVTYEQYF.